Listed below are T cell receptor beta chains from one sample, sequenced in a study of blood T cell repertoires in COVID-19. Produced via immunoSEQ multiplex PCR; TCRdb's table is partial and in-frame only. This table has 65,000 to 75,000 clones, 80% to 90% appearing once. Sample: peripheral blood. Every receptor here comes from an elderly man with acute or convalescent COVID-19. The CDR3 runs from the conserved cysteine through the conserved F or W. Each record gives: D gene, V gene, J gene, clone size, CDR3 protein, CDR3 DNA. D genes are given only for firm matches. Not all rows give a size; the values are once, few, many and, for expanded clones, a class.

d_call: NA
v_call: TRBV27
j_call: TRBJ2-7
clone_size: NA
cdr3_aa: CASSLGLAIDLEQYF
cdr3_nt: TGTGCCAGCAGTTTAGGTTTGGCCATCGATCTGGAGCAGTACTTC

d_call: NA
v_call: TRBV29-1
j_call: TRBJ2-4
clone_size: NA
cdr3_aa: CSVEDSRPGTNIQYF
cdr3_nt: TGCAGCGTTGAAGATTCTCGTCCTGGGACTAACATTCAGTACTTC

d_call: TRBD2
v_call: TRBV2
j_call: TRBJ2-1
clone_size: NA
cdr3_aa: CASSGPRGLAGGLNEQFF
cdr3_nt: TGTGCCAGCAGTGGGCCACGCGGACTAGCGGGAGGTCTCAATGAGCAGTTCTTC

d_call: NA
v_call: TRBV19
j_call: TRBJ2-5
clone_size: NA
cdr3_aa: CASSSLLGGTEETQYF
cdr3_nt: TGTGCCAGTAGTTCCTTACTTGGCGGCACCGAAGAGACCCAGTACTTC

d_call: NA
v_call: TRBV9
j_call: TRBJ2-1
clone_size: NA
cdr3_aa: CASSPRVGLLDNEQFF
cdr3_nt: TGTGCCAGCAGCCCTCGTGTGGGCCTCTTGGACAATGAGCAGTTCTTC

d_call: NA
v_call: TRBV4-3
j_call: TRBJ1-4
clone_size: few
cdr3_aa: CASSQALSATNEKLFF
cdr3_nt: TGCGCCAGCAGCCAAGCGTTGAGTGCAACTAATGAAAAACTGTTTTTT

d_call: TRBD2
v_call: TRBV27
j_call: TRBJ2-1
clone_size: NA
cdr3_aa: CASSQGTSGRTSSYNEQFF
cdr3_nt: TGTGCCAGCAGTCAAGGGACTAGCGGGAGGACCTCTTCCTACAATGAGCAGTTCTTC

d_call: TRBD2
v_call: TRBV11-3
j_call: TRBJ2-1
clone_size: NA
cdr3_aa: CASNERGGQFTYNEQFF
cdr3_nt: TGTGCCAGCAATGAGCGGGGGGGACAGTTTACGTACAATGAGCAGTTCTTC

d_call: NA
v_call: TRBV7-9
j_call: TRBJ1-4
clone_size: NA
cdr3_aa: CASSSQGGTNEKLFF
cdr3_nt: TGTGCCAGCAGCAGCCAGGGTGGGACTAATGAAAAACTGTTTTTT

d_call: NA
v_call: TRBV28
j_call: TRBJ1-2
clone_size: NA
cdr3_aa: CASSPPPGSYGYTF
cdr3_nt: TGTGCCAGCAGTCCCCCCCCGGGGAGCTATGGCTACACCTTC

d_call: TRBD2
v_call: TRBV18
j_call: TRBJ2-2
clone_size: NA
cdr3_aa: CASSPRGVNTGELFF
cdr3_nt: TGTGCCAGCTCCCCACGGGGGGTCAACACCGGGGAGCTGTTTTTT

d_call: TRBD1
v_call: TRBV18
j_call: TRBJ2-5
clone_size: NA
cdr3_aa: CASSRRNTGADRETQYF
cdr3_nt: TGTGCCAGCTCTCGACGCAATACAGGGGCAGACAGGGAGACCCAGTACTTC

d_call: TRBD1
v_call: TRBV7-2
j_call: TRBJ1-3
clone_size: NA
cdr3_aa: CASSLGFARTGSGNTIYF
cdr3_nt: TGTGCCAGCAGCTTAGGTTTTGCACGGACAGGGTCCGGAAACACCATATATTTT

d_call: NA
v_call: TRBV7-2
j_call: TRBJ2-7
clone_size: NA
cdr3_aa: CASSPPGGVKKYF
cdr3_nt: TGTGCCAGCAGCCCCCCCGGCGGGGTTAAAAAGTACTTC

d_call: TRBD1
v_call: TRBV5-1
j_call: TRBJ2-7
clone_size: NA
cdr3_aa: CASSLTGGYEQYF
cdr3_nt: TGCGCCAGCAGCCTCACAGGGGGCTACGAGCAGTACTTC

d_call: TRBD2
v_call: TRBV9
j_call: TRBJ2-5
clone_size: once
cdr3_aa: CASNSLAGGETQYF
cdr3_nt: TGTGCCAGCAACTCACTAGCGGGAGGGGAGACCCAGTACTTC

d_call: NA
v_call: TRBV27
j_call: TRBJ2-6
clone_size: NA
cdr3_aa: CASSLYIGTGANVLTF
cdr3_nt: TGTGCCAGCAGTTTATATATCGGGACTGGGGCCAACGTCCTGACTTTC

d_call: TRBD1
v_call: TRBV20-1
j_call: TRBJ1-2
clone_size: NA
cdr3_aa: CSAWTGSGYTF
cdr3_nt: TGCAGTGCGTGGACAGGAAGTGGCTACACCTTC

d_call: NA
v_call: TRBV7-6
j_call: TRBJ1-2
clone_size: NA
cdr3_aa: CASSSIRPDHGYTF
cdr3_nt: TGTGCCAGCAGCTCTATCCGTCCCGATCATGGCTACACCTTC

d_call: TRBD2
v_call: TRBV9
j_call: TRBJ2-2
clone_size: NA
cdr3_aa: CASSSPRTSGIRTGELFF
cdr3_nt: TGTGCCAGCAGCTCGCCCCGGACTAGCGGAATAAGGACCGGGGAGCTGTTTTTT

d_call: NA
v_call: TRBV19
j_call: TRBJ2-2
clone_size: NA
cdr3_aa: CASSTILAGELFF
cdr3_nt: TGTGCCAGTAGTACTATATTGGCCGGGGAGCTGTTTTTT

d_call: NA
v_call: TRBV6-5
j_call: TRBJ1-1
clone_size: NA
cdr3_aa: CASSYSNRVNTEAFF
cdr3_nt: TGTGCCAGCAGTTACTCGAACAGGGTAAACACTGAAGCTTTCTTT

d_call: NA
v_call: TRBV10-3
j_call: TRBJ1-2
clone_size: NA
cdr3_aa: CAISEGEGYTF
cdr3_nt: TGTGCCATCAGTGAGGGGGAGGGCTACACCTTC

d_call: TRBD1
v_call: TRBV27
j_call: TRBJ1-6
clone_size: NA
cdr3_aa: CASSYGTGDNSPLHF
cdr3_nt: TGTGCCAGCAGTTACGGGACAGGGGATAATTCACCCCTCCACTTT

d_call: TRBD1
v_call: TRBV2
j_call: TRBJ2-7
clone_size: NA
cdr3_aa: CASSEGQIASYEQYF
cdr3_nt: TGTGCCAGCAGTGAGGGACAGATTGCTTCCTACGAGCAGTACTTC

d_call: TRBD1
v_call: TRBV28
j_call: TRBJ1-6
clone_size: NA
cdr3_aa: CASTTNGDRVPFFHF
cdr3_nt: TGTGCCAGCACGACAAACGGGGACAGGGTCCCCTTCTTCCACTTT